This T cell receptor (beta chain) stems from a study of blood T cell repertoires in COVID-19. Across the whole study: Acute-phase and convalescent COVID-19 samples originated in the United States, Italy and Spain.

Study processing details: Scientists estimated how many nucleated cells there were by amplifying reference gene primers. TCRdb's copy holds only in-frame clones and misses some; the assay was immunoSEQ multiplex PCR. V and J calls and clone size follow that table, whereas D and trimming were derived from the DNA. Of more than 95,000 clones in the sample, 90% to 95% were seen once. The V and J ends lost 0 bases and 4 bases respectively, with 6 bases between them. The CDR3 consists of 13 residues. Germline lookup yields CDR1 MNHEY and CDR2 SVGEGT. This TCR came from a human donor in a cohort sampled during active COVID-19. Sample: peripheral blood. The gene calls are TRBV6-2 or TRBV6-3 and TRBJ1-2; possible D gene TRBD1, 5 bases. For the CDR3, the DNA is TGTGCCAGCAGTTACTCGACAGCCTATGGCTACACCTTC. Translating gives CASSYSTAYGYTF.